The 15 T cell receptor beta chains presented below share a single source sample, sequenced in a study of T cells in Graves' hyperthyroidism and ophthalmopathy. What was amplified from RNA transcripts were TCR beta CDR3 regions. A set of HTBI primers served as the primers for a first-round RT-PCR of the TCR CDR3. Via MiXCR, TCRdb re-called the multiplex PCR reads, giving one row per CDR3 protein. The table includes about 130,000 distinct CDR3 sequences, less than 25% detected once. Sequencing was performed on blood. All receptors derive from a woman between 50 and 59 years old with Graves' hyperthyroidism that later progressed to Graves' ophthalmopathy.

This clonotype was detected a few times. V gene TRBV11-2 combines with J gene TRBJ1-4, with D possibly matching TRBD1 (6 bases). The V and J ends lost 5 bases and 1 base respectively, with 14 bases between them. Germline CDR1 and CDR2: SGHAT and FQNNGV. The CDR3 is made up of 16 amino acids. This CDR3 is CASSQNRVRTNEKLFF. The DNA for the CDR3 is TGTGCCAGCAGCCAAAACAGGGTGAGAACTAATGAAAAACTGTTTTTT.

The V call is TRBV13, the J call TRBJ2-5, with TRBD2 matching 7 bases. CDR3 size: 14 residues. V trimming: 2 bases; J trimming: 5 bases; junction bases outside the gene matches: 5. The V gene's germline CDR1 is PRHDT and CDR2 FYEKMQ (reference sequence). This CDR3 reads CASSLNSGRETQYF. The CDR3 DNA sequence: TGTGCCAGCAGCTTAAATTCCGGGAGGGAGACCCAGTACTTC.

This clonotype was seen repeatedly, ten times or more. CDR3 DNA sequence: TGCAGTGCTCACGGGACAGGGGGAAGCTATGGCTACACCTTC. It codes for CSAHGTGGSYGYTF. The gene calls are TRBV20-1 and TRBJ1-2, with 11 bases fitting TRBD1. Germline CDR1 DFQATT, CDR2 SNEGSKA (reference sequence). The CDR3 length is 14 residues. J was trimmed by 4 bases and V by 5 bases; bases with no gene match: 6.

The chain uses TRBV10-3 and TRBJ2-5; the D gene is possibly TRBD2 (5 bases). CDR1 is ENHRY, CDR2 SYGVKD, per germline. The length of the CDR3 is 14 residues. The germline V and J ends were trimmed by 3 bases and 5 bases, with 13 bases remaining between them. CDR3 region: CAISDWRVGETQYF. The CDR3 bases are TGTGCCATCAGTGACTGGCGGGTTGGGGAGACCCAGTACTTC.

This clonotype was counted only a few times. The V gene is TRBV27, the J gene TRBJ2-1, with 8 bases that match TRBD2. This CDR3 has 17 residues. V was clipped by 5 bases and J by 0 bases; unmatched bases: 9. Germline values: CDR1 MNHEY, CDR2 SMNVEV (reference sequence). Here the CDR3 reads CASSRASGLSSYNEQFF. The DNA for the CDR3 is TGTGCCAGCAGTCGAGCTAGCGGGCTGAGCTCCTACAATGAGCAGTTCTTC.

This clonotype was observed at least ten times. This chain links TRBV27 with TRBJ2-3, with 7 bases identical to TRBD2. The V and J ends lost 5 bases and 1 base, in that order; junction bases with no gene match: 3. The CDR3 covers 14 residues. Germline V gene sequence: CDR1 MNHEY, CDR2 SMNVEV (reference sequence). The CDR3 DNA sequence: TGTGCCAGCAGTGGCCTAGCGGGCACAGATACGCAGTATTTT. It encodes CASSGLAGTDTQYF.

This clonotype came up many times. The chain has TRBV12-3 or TRBV12-4 and TRBJ2-7; 13 bases are shared with TRBD2. The trim removed 4 bases at V and 5 bases at J, leaving 8 bases unmatched. The CDR3 is 16 amino acids. CDR3 loop: CASSSRTSGRRHEQYF. The CDR3 nucleotides read TGTGCCAGCAGTTCCAGGACTAGCGGGAGAAGGCACGAGCAGTACTTC.

V gene TRBV10-3 combines with J gene TRBJ2-7; D remains ambiguous. V dropped 0 bases and J dropped 3 bases, with 3 bases sitting between them. Looked up from germline, CDR1 is ENHRY and CDR2 is SYGVKD. CDR3 length: 12 amino acids. The CDR3 loop reads CAISESGYEQYF. DNA of the CDR3: TGTGCCATCAGTGAGTCGGGCTACGAGCAGTACTTC.

Of note for this clonotype: One end of the junction is discordant with germline, which a read error may explain. V is TRBV14 and J is TRBJ2-7; 12 nucleotides agree with TRBD2. This CDR3 has 16 amino acids. The germline V gene has CDR1 SGHDN and CDR2 FVKESK. CDR3 sequence (DNA): TGTGCCAGCAGCCCCCAGACTAGCGGGAGTCTCTACGTGCAGTACTTC. Protein: CASSPQTSGSLYVQYF.

This clonotype has at least ten counts. The chain links TRBV2 to TRBJ1-5; 9 positions match TRBD1. Germline CDR1 reads SNHLY; CDR2 reads FYNNEI. The CDR3 extends over 13 amino acids. V was clipped by 7 bases and J by 6 bases; unmatched bases: 4. The DNA of the CDR3 is TGTGCCAGCAACAGGGGGCCTTCTCAGCCCCAGCATTTT. Translated, it gives CASNRGPSQPQHF.

This clonotype was picked up many times. The chain couples TRBV29-1 to TRBJ1-1; D remains unclear. The CDR3 spans 12 residues. Germline V CDR1 and CDR2: SQVTM, ANQGSEA. Trimming took off 5 bases at V and 0 bases at J, with 7 bases between the two ends. The CDR3 region is CSVQVLNTEAFF. DNA of the CDR3: TGCAGCGTTCAGGTACTGAACACTGAAGCTTTCTTT.

In its sample, this clonotype was seen many times. The chain has TRBV12-3 or TRBV12-4 and TRBJ2-3; no definite D call. The CDR3 is 14 amino acids. Trimming pared 3 bases from V and 0 bases from J, leaving 7 bases between. CDR3 coding DNA: TGTGCCAGCAGTTTGGGCCGTAGCACAGATACGCAGTATTTT. Protein sequence: CASSLGRSTDTQYF.

This clonotype was counted at least ten times. The rearrangement joins TRBV27 to TRBJ2-1; tentatively, D is TRBD2 (6 bases). Trimming removed 9 bases from V and 2 bases from J, with 14 bases in between. Germline CDR1 MNHEY, CDR2 SMNVEV (reference sequence). This CDR3 is 14 amino acids long. The DNA for the CDR3 is TGTGCCAGTACTAATTGGGGGGCCTACAATGAGCAGTTCTTC. It yields the protein CASTNWGAYNEQFF.

This clonotype was counted at least ten times. The gene calls are TRBV3-1 and TRBJ2-1; D is tentatively TRBD1 or TRBD2 (5 bases each). Germline lookup yields CDR1 LGHDT and CDR2 YNNKEL (reference sequence). Trimming removed 0 bases from V and 0 bases from J, with 15 bases in between. The CDR3 runs to 18 residues. CDR3 sequence: CASSQEWGSATSYNEQFF. In DNA form, the CDR3 reads TGTGCCAGCAGCCAAGAGTGGGGGAGTGCGACCTCCTACAATGAGCAGTTCTTC.

The sample holds many counts of this clonotype. The chain employs TRBV20-1 and TRBJ2-2; 9 nucleotides line up with TRBD1. V lost 2 bases, J lost 0 bases, and 7 bases stayed unmatched. Per the germline V gene, CDR1 is DFQATT and CDR2 is SNEGSKA (reference sequence). The CDR3 spans 17 residues. The CDR3 sequence: CSARNPTGGPNTGELFF. Here the CDR3 DNA reads TGCAGTGCTAGAAATCCTACAGGGGGCCCGAACACCGGGGAGCTGTTTTTT.